These 26 T cell receptor beta chains came from one sample sequenced in a study of CD8 T cells in Susac syndrome. The RNA input was roughly 0.45 to 1 ug, and it was reverse transcribed with random hexamers. TCRdb used MiXCR to reprocess the immunoSEQ multiplex PCR reads, holding one entry per CDR3 protein. The sample holds approximately 180,000 distinct CDR3 sequences, over 75% seen once. The material sequenced was CD4+ T cells from PBMCs. The receptors were gathered from a human donor with Susac syndrome.

This clonotype was seen just once. The rearrangement joins TRBV2 to TRBJ1-2; D not certain. CDR3 length equals 13 residues. The ends were cut back, 6 bases at V and 8 bases at J, with 16 bases in the middle. CDR1 is SNHLY and CDR2 is FYNNEI in the germline V gene. This CDR3 reads CASRENDSGGYTF. The DNA for the CDR3 is TGTGCCAGCAGGGAAAATGATTCAGGCGGCTACACCTTC.

The J gene is TRBJ2-1, the V gene TRBV25-1; 11 positions match TRBD2. This CDR3 has 14 residues. Per germline, CDR1 MGHDK and CDR2 SYGVNS. The ends lost 8 bases at V and 5 bases at J; junction bases unmatched: 5. The CDR3 loop reads CASSLAGGNNEQFF. The DNA of the CDR3 is TGTGCCAGCTCTCTAGCGGGAGGAAACAATGAGCAGTTCTTC.

There are a few counts of this clonotype. In DNA, the CDR3 is TGCGCCAGCAGCTTTCGGGCAAGCAAGGACGAGCAGTACTTC. Protein: CASSFRASKDEQYF. V usage is TRBV5-1 and J usage is TRBJ2-7; no clear D gene. In germline, CDR1 is SGHRS, CDR2 YFSETQ. This CDR3 spans 14 amino acids. Trimming cost V 2 bases and J 5 bases, with 14 bases left between them.

This clonotype was counted only a few times. The gene calls are TRBV7-2 and TRBJ2-5; possibly TRBD2 for D (5 bases). This CDR3 is 15 amino acids long. CDR1 SGHTA and CDR2 FQGNSA come from the germline V gene. V shed 3 bases and J shed 2 bases, with 13 bases lying between them. The CDR3 bases are TGTGCCAGCAGCTTCGGGTACGGGGATCAAGAGACCCAGTACTTC. Encoded protein: CASSFGYGDQETQYF.

This clonotype was detected a few times. This sequence joins TRBV11-2 and TRBJ1-2; no firm D call. V was cut by 6 bases and J by 0 bases, with 17 bases left in between. Germline loops: CDR1 SGHAT, CDR2 FQNNGV. This CDR3 spans 16 amino acids. The CDR3 sequence: CASRPNRGNANYGYTF. DNA for the CDR3: TGTGCCAGCAGACCTAATCGAGGGAATGCTAACTATGGCTACACCTTC.

J is TRBJ2-3 and V is TRBV19; 8 bases line up with TRBD2. Per the germline V gene, CDR1 is LNHDA and CDR2 is SQIVND (reference sequence). CDR3 size: 15 residues. V gave up 6 bases and J gave up 3 bases; unmatched junction bases: 8. In nucleotides, the CDR3 is TGTGCCAGTAGCGGGAGGGCCGCTGGTACAGATACGCAGTATTTT. Its protein is CASSGRAAGTDTQYF.

This chain joins TRBV20-1 and TRBJ2-3; a weak D match, TRBD2 (5 bases). There are 11 residues in the CDR3. Germline CDR1 reads DFQATT; CDR2 reads SNEGSKA (reference sequence). The V gene lost 6 bases and the J gene lost 12 bases, with 16 bases spanning the gap. The CDR3 loop reads CSAKDSPAQYF. CDR3 DNA: TGCAGTGCCAAGGACTCCCCCGCTCAGTATTTT.

This chain uses TRBV19 with TRBJ1-1, with D maybe TRBD1 (6 bases). V lost 7 bases to trimming and J lost 0 bases, with 18 bases between them. The CDR3 runs to 16 residues. CDR1 and CDR2 from the germline V gene are LNHDA and SQIVND (reference sequence). The CDR3 nucleotides read TGTGCCAGTACCATCATAGGACAGTCAATGAACACTGAAGCTTTCTTT. The encoded protein is CASTIIGQSMNTEAFF. Full variable domain (outside the CDR3, taken from reference TRBV19 and TRBJ1-1): DGGITQSPKYLFRKEGQNVTLSCEQNLNHDAMYWYRQDPGQGLRLIYYSQIVNDFQKGDIAEGYSVSREKKESFPLTVTSAQKNPTAFYLCASTIIGQSMNTEAFFGQGTRLTVV.

This sequence joins TRBV5-8 and TRBJ1-5, with 7 bases matching TRBD1. The CDR3 loop spans 13 amino acids. CDR1 and CDR2 from the germline V gene are SGHTS and YDEGEE. Losses at the gene ends were 4 bases for V and 6 bases for J; bases not matched to a gene: 4. CDR3 sequence reads: CASSANRGQPQHF. CDR3 in DNA: TGTGCCAGCAGCGCGAACAGGGGTCAGCCCCAGCATTTT. Together with reference TRBV5-8 and TRBJ1-5, the CDR3 gives the full variable domain: EAGVTQSPTHLIKTRGQQATLRCSPISGHTSVYWYQQALGLGLQFLLWYDEGEERNRGNFPPRFSGRQFPNYSSELNVNALELEDSALYLCASSANRGQPQHFGDGTRLSIL.

This chain connects TRBV30 to TRBJ1-2, with D unclear. CDR1 and CDR2 from the germline V gene are GTSNPN and SVGIG (reference sequence). CDR3 length equals 13 residues. Trimming took off 4 bases at V and 5 bases at J, with 14 bases between the two ends. As DNA, the CDR3 is TGTGCCTGGACCTTTACGGGGAATTATGGCTACACCTTC. Its translation is CAWTFTGNYGYTF.

V usage is TRBV4-1 and J usage is TRBJ2-1, with 7 bases lining up with TRBD2. Germline V gives CDR1 MGHRA, CDR2 YSYEKL. The CDR3 covers 16 residues. Trimming cost V 0 bases and J 4 bases; bases outside gene matches: 6. CDR3 DNA: TGCGCCAGCAGCCAAGATCTGAGCGGGGCGTACAATGAGCAGTTCTTC. Its protein product is CASSQDLSGAYNEQFF.

In its sample, this clonotype was seen once. The chain has TRBV6-5 and TRBJ1-3; D is unresolved. Trimming removed 3 bases at V and 0 bases at J, with 6 bases between. Germline V gene data show CDR1 as MNHEY and CDR2 as SVGAGI. CDR3 length: 14 residues. The CDR3 loop is CASSYQNSGNTIYF. DNA of the CDR3: TGTGCCAGCAGTTATCAGAACTCTGGAAACACCATATATTTT.

The J gene is TRBJ2-1, the V gene TRBV2; D call uncertain. Per germline, CDR1 SNHLY and CDR2 FYNNEI. Trimming stripped 4 bases from V and 8 bases from J, with 15 bases between. This CDR3 is built from 14 residues. The CDR3 protein is CASSVGRATDEQFF. In nucleotides, the CDR3 is TGTGCCAGCAGTGTTGGGCGAGCGACCGATGAGCAGTTCTTC. Full variable domain (rest looked up from reference TRBV2 and TRBJ2-1): EPEVTQTPSHQVTQMGQEVILRCVPISNHLYFYWYRQILGQKVEFLVSFYNNEISEKSEIFDDQFSVERPDGSNFTLKIRSTKLEDSAMYFCASSVGRATDEQFFGPGTRLTVL.

The chain employs TRBV20-1 and TRBJ1-2; D call uncertain. The CDR3 length is 18 residues. The V and J ends lost 0 bases and 2 bases respectively, with 22 bases between them. The germline V gene encodes CDR1 DFQATT and CDR2 SNEGSKA (reference sequence). CDR3 in amino acids: CSARDFLAGSTLNYGYTF. CDR3 in DNA: TGCAGTGCTAGAGATTTCCTGGCAGGCTCTACCTTAAACTATGGCTACACCTTC.

Written as DNA, the CDR3 is TGCGCCAGCAGCGACCGGGACTGGGGGGACAATGAGCAGTTCTTC. Translated, it gives CASSDRDWGDNEQFF. The chain carries TRBV5-1 and TRBJ2-1; D possibly corresponds to TRBD2 (6 bases). The ends were cut back, 4 bases at V and 5 bases at J, with 16 bases in the middle. Germline lookup yields CDR1 SGHRS and CDR2 YFSETQ. CDR3 size: 15 residues.

The count of this clonotype is one. The chain employs TRBV5-1 and TRBJ2-3, with 8 bases fitting TRBD2. Germline lookup yields CDR1 SGHRS and CDR2 YFSETQ. The V gene end was trimmed by 0 bases and the J gene end by 3 bases; junction bases not matched to a gene: 3. The CDR3 spans 15 residues. For the CDR3, the DNA is TGCGCCAGCAGCTTGGCCGCTAGCGGGACAGATACGCAGTATTTT. This translates into CASSLAASGTDTQYF.

The V and J genes are TRBV5-4 and TRBJ1-2, with 10 bases fitting TRBD1. The germline V gene encodes CDR1 SGHNT and CDR2 YYREEE (reference sequence). V dropped 3 bases and J dropped 2; count of bases not matched to a gene: 1. The CDR3 length is 14 residues. CDR3 in DNA: TGTGCCAGCAGCTGGGACAGGGGAAACTATGGCTACACCTTC. Protein product: CASSWDRGNYGYTF.

Here the CDR3 DNA reads TGTGCCAGCAGTTACTCGGGACTAGCGGGGAGCTCCTACGAGCAGTACTTC. It yields the protein CASSYSGLAGSSYEQYF. The chain has TRBV6-5 and TRBJ2-7, with 13 bases matching TRBD2. The germline V gene has CDR1 MNHEY and CDR2 SVGAGI. V shed 0 bases, J shed 0 bases, and the junction held 2 bases outside the gene matches. The CDR3 spans 17 residues.

CDR3 in DNA: TGCGCCAGCAGCGCGCCAGAGGTGGCAGATACGCAGTATTTT. Translation: CASSAPEVADTQYF. V gene TRBV5-1 combines with J gene TRBJ2-3; D unresolved. V gave up 4 bases and J gave up 4 bases, with 13 bases separating them. The CDR3 runs to 14 residues. Germline V gene lookup returns CDR1 SGHRS and CDR2 YFSETQ.

V usage is TRBV28 and J usage is TRBJ1-4, with 8 bases that match TRBD1. CDR1 MDHEN and CDR2 SYDVKM come from the germline V gene. V was clipped by 11 bases and J by 10 bases; unmatched bases: 9. The CDR3 spans 12 residues. CDR3 residues: CAHRGQALKLFF. CDR3 bases: TGTGCCCACAGGGGACAGGCTCTAAAACTGTTTTTT.

The rearrangement joins TRBV2 to TRBJ1-5; perhaps TRBD1 as D (6 bases). Germline CDR1 reads SNHLY; CDR2 reads FYNNEI. CDR3 length equals 14 residues. The V end was cut by 9 bases, the J end by 4 bases, with 16 bases between. The CDR3 sequence is CASCEQGGNQPQHF. CDR3 coding DNA: TGTGCCAGTTGTGAACAGGGAGGGAATCAGCCCCAGCATTTT.

The genes are TRBV29-1 and TRBJ2-3; 15 bases map to TRBD2. Per the germline V gene, CDR1 is SQVTM and CDR2 is ANQGSEA. J gave up 0 bases and V 3 bases, and 1 base lay outside the gene matches. The CDR3 loop spans 16 amino acids. CDR3: CSVEGLAGGSTDTQYF. CDR3 sequence (DNA): TGCAGCGTTGAGGGACTAGCGGGGGGCAGCACAGATACGCAGTATTTT.

V is TRBV6-5 and J is TRBJ1-6, with D possibly TRBD1 on 5 matching bases. V was pared by 6 bases and J by 7 bases, with 10 bases between. The CDR3 spans 13 residues. Germline V CDR1 and CDR2: MNHEY, SVGAGI. The CDR3 coding sequence is TGTGCCAGCAGGGGGGGAGGGAATTCACCCCTCCACTTT. Translated, it gives CASRGGGNSPLHF.

V gene TRBV24-1 combines with J gene TRBJ2-1, with D possibly TRBD2 on 6 matching bases. V lost 8 bases, J lost 0 bases, and 13 bases lay in between. In germline, CDR1 is KGHDR, CDR2 SFDVKD. This CDR3 is 15 amino acids long. The CDR3 reads CATKARGTSYNEQFF. The DNA for the CDR3 is TGTGCCACCAAGGCTCGGGGGACCTCCTACAATGAGCAGTTCTTC.

The chain employs TRBV10-3 and TRBJ2-1, with 8 bases identical to TRBD1. This CDR3 is built from 13 residues. V lost 5 bases and J lost 7; bases outside the gene matches: 4. Germline V gene lookup returns CDR1 ENHRY and CDR2 SYGVKD. CDR3 region: CAISLQGANEQFF. The CDR3, as DNA: TGTGCCATCAGTCTCCAGGGGGCTAATGAGCAGTTCTTC.

The chain combines TRBV5-1 with TRBJ2-1; the match to TRBD2 covers 8 bases. The junction had 2 bases not matched to a gene; V was cut back by 0 bases and J by 3 bases. The CDR3 is 15 residues long. Germline V gene data show CDR1 as SGHRS and CDR2 as YFSETQ. The CDR3 sequence is CASSLESGGYNEQFF. The CDR3 nucleotides read TGCGCCAGCAGCTTGGAAAGCGGGGGCTACAATGAGCAGTTCTTC.